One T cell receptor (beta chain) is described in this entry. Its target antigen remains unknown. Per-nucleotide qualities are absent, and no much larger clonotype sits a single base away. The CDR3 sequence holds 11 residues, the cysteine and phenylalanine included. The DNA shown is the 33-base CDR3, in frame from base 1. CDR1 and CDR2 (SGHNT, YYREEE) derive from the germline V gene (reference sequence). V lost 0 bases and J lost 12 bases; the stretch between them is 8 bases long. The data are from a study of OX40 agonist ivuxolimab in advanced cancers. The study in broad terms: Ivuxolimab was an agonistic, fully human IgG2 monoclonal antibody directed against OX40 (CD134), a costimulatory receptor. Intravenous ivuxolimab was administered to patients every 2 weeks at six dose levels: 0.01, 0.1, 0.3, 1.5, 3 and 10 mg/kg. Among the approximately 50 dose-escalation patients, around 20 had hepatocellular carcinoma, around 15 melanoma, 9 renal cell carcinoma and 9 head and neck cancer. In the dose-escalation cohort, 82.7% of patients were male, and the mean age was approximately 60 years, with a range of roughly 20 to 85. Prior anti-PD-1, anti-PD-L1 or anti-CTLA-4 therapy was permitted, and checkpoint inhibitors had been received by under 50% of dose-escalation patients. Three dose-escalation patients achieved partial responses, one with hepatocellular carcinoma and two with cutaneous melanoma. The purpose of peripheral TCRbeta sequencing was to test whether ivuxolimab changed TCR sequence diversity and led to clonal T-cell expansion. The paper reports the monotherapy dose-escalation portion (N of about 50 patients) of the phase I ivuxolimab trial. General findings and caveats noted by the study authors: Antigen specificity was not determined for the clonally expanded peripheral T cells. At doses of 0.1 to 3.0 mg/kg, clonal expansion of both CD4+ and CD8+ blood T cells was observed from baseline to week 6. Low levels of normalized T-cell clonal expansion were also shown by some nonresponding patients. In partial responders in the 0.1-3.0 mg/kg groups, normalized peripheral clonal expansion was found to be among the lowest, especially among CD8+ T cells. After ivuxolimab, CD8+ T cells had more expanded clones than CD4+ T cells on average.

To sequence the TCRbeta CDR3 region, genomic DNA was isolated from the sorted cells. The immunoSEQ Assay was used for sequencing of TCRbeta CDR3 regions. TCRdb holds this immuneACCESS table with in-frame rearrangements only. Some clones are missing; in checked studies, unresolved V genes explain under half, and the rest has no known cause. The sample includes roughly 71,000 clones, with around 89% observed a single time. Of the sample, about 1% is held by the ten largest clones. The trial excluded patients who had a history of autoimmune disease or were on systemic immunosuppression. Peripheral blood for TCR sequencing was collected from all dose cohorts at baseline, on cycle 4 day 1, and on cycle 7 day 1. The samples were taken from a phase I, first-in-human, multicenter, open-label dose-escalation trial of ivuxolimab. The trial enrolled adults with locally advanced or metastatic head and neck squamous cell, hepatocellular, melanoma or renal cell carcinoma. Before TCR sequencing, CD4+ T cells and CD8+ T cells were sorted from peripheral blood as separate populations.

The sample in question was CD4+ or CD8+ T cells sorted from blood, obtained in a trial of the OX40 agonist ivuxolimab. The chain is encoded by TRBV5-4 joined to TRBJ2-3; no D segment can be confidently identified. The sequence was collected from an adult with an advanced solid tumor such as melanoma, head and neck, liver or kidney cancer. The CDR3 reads CASSLEGPQYF. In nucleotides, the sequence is TGTGCCAGCAGCTTGGAAGGCCCTCAGTATTTT.